Shown below are 26 T cell receptor beta chains from a single sample sequenced in a study of Graves' ophthalmopathy and Graves' hyperthyroidism. For repertoire sequencing, the TCR beta CDR3 regions were amplified from RNA transcripts. Second-round multiplex PCR came after a first-round RT-PCR that employed HTBI primers. MiXCR, applied by TCRdb to the multiplex PCR reads, yields one record per CDR3 protein. The sample yields about 590,000 distinct CDR3 sequences, approximately 37% seen once. Sequencing was carried out using peripheral blood or thyroid tissue (not recorded which). The receptors shown here come from an adult man with Graves' hyperthyroidism.

This clonotype has just a few counts. The chain uses TRBV12-5 and TRBJ2-2; D gene uncertain. Trimming took 2 bases from V and 6 from J, leaving 10 bases between them. This CDR3 is built from 14 residues. The germline gives CDR1 LGHNT, CDR2 FRNRAP. The CDR3: CASGLFGTAGELFF. The CDR3 DNA reads TGTGCTAGTGGTTTGTTTGGCACGGCCGGGGAGCTGTTTTTT.

At least ten counts were recorded for this clonotype. V usage is TRBV7-3 and J usage is TRBJ2-7, with D tentatively TRBD1 (9 bases). Per the germline V gene, CDR1 is SGHTA and CDR2 is FQGTGA. The CDR3 is 16 amino acids. The V end was cut by 5 bases, the J end by 3 bases, with 20 bases between. CDR3 DNA sequence: TGTGCCAGCAGCCCCGGGGGGGGGACAGGGATCTACGAGCAGTACTTC. As protein: CASSPGGGTGIYEQYF.

This clonotype showed up many times. In DNA form, the CDR3 reads TGCAGCGTGTGGGCGAGCCATTTGAACACTGAAGCTTTCTTT. Translated, it gives CSVWASHLNTEAFF. This chain joins TRBV29-1 and TRBJ1-1, with D unclear. The length of the CDR3 is 14 residues. The ends were cut back, 6 bases at V and 0 bases at J, with 14 bases in the middle. Germline assignment: CDR1 SQVTM and CDR2 ANQGSEA.

The CDR3 loop is CASSPGSGGTYEQYF. The CDR3 coding sequence is TGTGCCAGCAGCCCCGGTAGCGGGGGGACCTACGAGCAGTACTTC. The rearrangement uses TRBV7-3 and TRBJ2-7; the match to TRBD2 covers 10 bases. The CDR3 length is 15 residues. Germline CDR1 and CDR2: SGHTA and FQGTGA. V trimming: 5 bases; J trimming: 2 bases; junction bases outside the gene matches: 6.

This clonotype was seen more than once but under ten times. The gene calls are TRBV28 and TRBJ1-5; 10 bases match TRBD1. J lost 1 base, V lost 9 bases, and 9 bases had no gene match. The V gene's germline CDR1 is MDHEN and CDR2 SYDVKM. The CDR3 contains 16 residues. CDR3 bases: TGTGCCAGTGATCGACAGGGGGCCCAGAGCAATCAGCCCCAGCATTTT. Encoded protein: CASDRQGAQSNQPQHF. The whole variable domain, filled in from reference TRBV28 and TRBJ1-5, reads DVKVTQSSRYLVKRTGEKVFLECVQDMDHENMFWYRQDPGLGLRLIYFSYDVKMKEKGDIPEGYSVSREKKERFSLILESASTNQTSMYLCASDRQGAQSNQPQHFGDGTRLSIL.

Points on this clonotype: Mismatch with germline at one junction end may stem from a read error. The chain links TRBV11-2 to TRBJ2-5; TRBD1 might be the D (5 bases). This CDR3 region has 13 residues. Germline CDR1 is SGHAT and CDR2 is FQNNGV. CDR3 protein: CASSPRVVETQHF. The CDR3 DNA follows: TGTGCCAGCAGCCCCAGGGTTGTGGAGACCCAGCACTTC.

This clonotype occurred many times. V and J are TRBV5-1 and TRBJ1-1; a possible D gene is TRBD1 (5 bases). This CDR3 has 14 residues. V was trimmed by 7 bases and J by 3 bases, leaving 16 bases between them. The germline V gene encodes CDR1 SGHRS and CDR2 YFSETQ. The CDR3 sequence is CASGLTGGDTEAFF. The CDR3 nucleotides read TGCGCCAGCGGACTGACGGGGGGAGACACTGAAGCTTTCTTT.

At least ten counts were recorded for this clonotype. This chain links TRBV12-5 with TRBJ1-1; no clear D gene. V lost 5 bases to trimming and J lost 1 base, with 8 bases between them. Germline CDR1 reads LGHNT; CDR2 reads FRNRAP. The CDR3 contains 13 residues. Written as DNA, the CDR3 is TGTGCTAGTGGTCCGCTGAAGAACACTGAAGCTTTCTTT. Translating it yields CASGPLKNTEAFF. Full variable domain (missing parts from reference TRBV12-5 and TRBJ1-1): DARVTQTPRHKVTEMGQEVTMRCQPILGHNTVFWYRQTMMQGLELLAYFRNRAPLDDSGMPKDRFSAEMPDATLATLKIQPSEPRDSAVYFCASGPLKNTEAFFGQGTRLTVV.

A note on this clonotype: Just one base apart from a much larger clone, this may be a read error. The chain uses TRBV12-3 or TRBV12-4 and TRBJ2-5, with unresolved D. The CDR3 runs 13 residues. Here the CDR3 reads CASSFPLQEAQYF. DNA of the CDR3: TGTGCCAGCAGTTTCCCCTTACAAGAGGCCCAGTACTTC.

This rearrangement joins TRBV2 to TRBJ1-6; D gene unclear. This CDR3 region has 15 residues. V shed 7 bases and J shed 7 bases, with 17 bases lying between them. Germline loops: CDR1 SNHLY, CDR2 FYNNEI. The CDR3 bases are TGTGCCAGCACCCACTCGACGAATGGGAATTCACCCCTCCACTTT. Translating it yields CASTHSTNGNSPLHF. Filled out from reference TRBV2 and TRBJ1-6, the complete variable domain reads EPEVTQTPSHQVTQMGQEVILRCVPISNHLYFYWYRQILGQKVEFLVSFYNNEISEKSEIFDDQFSVERPDGSNFTLKIRSTKLEDSAMYFCASTHSTNGNSPLHFGNGTRLTVT.

This CDR3 reads CATSDAETGTYNEQFF. The CDR3 DNA reads TGTGCCACCAGTGATGCCGAGACAGGGACCTACAATGAGCAGTTCTTT. This chain connects TRBV24-1 to TRBJ1-1, with 7 bases identical to TRBD1. The V gene's germline CDR1 is KGHDR and CDR2 SFDVKD. Trimming took 3 bases from V and 14 from J; bases not matched to a gene: 20. This CDR3 is 16 amino acids long.

This rearrangement joins TRBV2 to TRBJ1-6; no clear D. Germline V lookup: CDR1 SNHLY, CDR2 FYNNEI. The V end lost 2 bases, the J end lost 7 bases, and 12 bases lay between the germline ends. CDR3 size: 15 residues. For the CDR3, the DNA is TGTGCCAGCAGTGAACTCAGTGTGGGGAATTCACCCCTCCACTTT. Its protein product is CASSELSVGNSPLHF.

This clonotype was seen repeatedly, ten times or more. The CDR3 spells CASSLGGREGETQYF. In DNA, the CDR3 is TGTGCCAGCAGCTTAGGAGGGAGGGAGGGCGAGACCCAGTACTTC. The rearrangement uses TRBV11-2 and TRBJ2-5; 7 bases line up with TRBD2. J was trimmed by 5 bases and V by 1 base; bases with no gene match: 7. Germline loops: CDR1 SGHAT, CDR2 FQNNGV. The CDR3 length is 15 residues.

This clonotype has at least ten counts. This chain uses TRBV28 with TRBJ2-5; D gene unclear. The germline gives CDR1 MDHEN, CDR2 SYDVKM. The CDR3 is 13 amino acids. V was trimmed by 4 bases and J by 7 bases, leaving 13 bases between them. Written as DNA, the CDR3 is TGTGCCAGCAGTTACCCCCTTTATCGGACCCAGTACTTC. Translated: CASSYPLYRTQYF.

V and J are TRBV7-9 and TRBJ2-7; 8 bases are a match to TRBD2. Germline CDR1 is SEHNR and CDR2 is FQNEAQ (reference sequence). J gave up 5 bases and V 5 bases, and 14 bases lay outside the gene matches. The CDR3 runs 16 residues. Written as DNA, the CDR3 is TGTGCCAGCAGCCCCCCACGGGGCGGGAGGCCCCACGAGCAGTACTTC. Amino acid sequence: CASSPPRGGRPHEQYF. Combining the CDR3 with reference TRBV7-9 and TRBJ2-7 gives the whole variable domain DTGVSQNPRHKITKRGQNVTFRCDPISEHNRLYWYRQTLGQGPEFLTYFQNEAQLEKSRLLSDRFSAERPKGSFSTLEIQRTEQGDSAMYLCASSPPRGGRPHEQYFGPGTRLTVT.

A note on this clonotype: A much larger clone sits a single nucleotide away, making a read error possible. This chain uses TRBV7-2 with TRBJ1-1, with 8 bases identical to TRBD1. With 4 bases clipped from V and 4 bases from J, the junction kept 5 bases outside the gene matches. The germline CDR1 and CDR2 sequences are SGHTA and FQGNSA. CDR3 length: 14 residues. The CDR3 DNA sequence: TGTGCCAGCAGCTCCGAGACAGGGGCCACTGAAGCTTTCTTT. Protein product: CASSSETGATEAFF. The full variable domain, completed using reference TRBV7-2 and TRBJ1-1, is GAGVSQSPSNKVTEKGKDVELRCDPISGHTALYWYRQSLGQGLEFLIYFQGNSAPDKSGLPSDRFSAERTGGSVSTLTIQRTQQEDSAVYLCASSSETGATEAFFGQGTRLTVV.

A remark on this clonotype: A much larger clone lies a single base off, so this may be a read error. This CDR3 fails to terminate in the conserved phenylalanine or tryptophan, so it likely reflects a read error. This chain connects TRBV9 to TRBJ1-2, with no clear D. Trimming stripped 0 bases from V and 5 bases from J, with 8 bases between. This CDR3 has 13 amino acids. CDR1 is SGDLS, CDR2 YYNGEE, per germline. The CDR3 here is CASSVGKGYGYTL. The DNA of the CDR3 is TGTGCCAGCAGCGTAGGGAAAGGGTATGGCTACACCCTC.

This chain uses TRBV7-6 with TRBJ2-5; 8 bases align to TRBD2. The V gene end was trimmed by 1 base and the J gene end by 2 bases; junction bases not matched to a gene: 3. Germline V gives CDR1 SGHVS, CDR2 FNYEAQ. This CDR3 region has 15 residues. As DNA, the CDR3 is TGTGCCAGCAGCTTAGGGGCGGGAGGTCAAGAGACCCAGTACTTC. As protein: CASSLGAGGQETQYF.

This chain joins TRBV2 and TRBJ1-4, with a possible D match to TRBD1 (6 bases). This CDR3 is built from 15 residues. Germline CDR1 SNHLY, CDR2 FYNNEI. Between the trimmed V and J ends, which lost 4 bases and 1 base, there was a span of 10 bases. CDR3 nucleotides: TGTGCCAGCAGTGGTGACAGGATAACTAATGAAAAACTGTTTTTT. This translates into CASSGDRITNEKLFF.

This clonotype was recorded many times. The rearrangement joins TRBV20-1 to TRBJ1-2; TRBD1 might be the D (5 bases). The CDR3 contains 13 residues. Per germline, CDR1 DFQATT and CDR2 SNEGSKA (reference sequence). V was trimmed by 6 bases and J by 4 bases, leaving 15 bases between them. CDR3 sequence: CSAPEARGYGYTF. CDR3 coding DNA: TGCAGTGCCCCGGAGGCTAGGGGCTATGGCTACACCTTC.

This clonotype was observed a few times. V usage is TRBV6-1 and J usage is TRBJ1-2; 10 nucleotides match TRBD1. CDR1 is MNHNS, CDR2 SASEGT, per germline. Trimming at V came to 1 base and at J to 5 bases, leaving 1 base not matched to a gene. There are 14 residues in the CDR3. The CDR3 sequence: CASSEEDRGYGYTF. As DNA, the CDR3 is TGTGCCAGCAGTGAAGAGGACAGGGGGTATGGCTACACCTTC.

The chain is built from TRBV6-5 and TRBJ2-5; 8 bases agree with TRBD2. Per germline, CDR1 MNHEY and CDR2 SVGAGI. V was clipped by 6 bases and J by 7 bases; unmatched bases: 4. This CDR3 spans 12 amino acids. The CDR3 DNA follows: TGTGCCAGCAGCCCAGCGGGAGTGACCCAGTACTTC. This sequence encodes CASSPAGVTQYF.

This clonotype showed up many times. This chain joins TRBV18 and TRBJ2-5; D is perhaps TRBD1 (6 bases). The CDR3 is 13 residues long. V was clipped by 8 bases and J by 5 bases, with 15 bases between them. Per germline, CDR1 KGHSH and CDR2 LQKENI. CDR3 region: CASSPLGQETQYF. For the CDR3, the DNA is TGTGCCAGCAGCCCACTAGGACAGGAGACCCAGTACTTC.

This rearrangement joins TRBV19 to TRBJ1-5; D possibly corresponds to TRBD1 (5 bases). Germline lookup yields CDR1 LNHDA and CDR2 SQIVND (reference sequence). The CDR3 is 14 residues long. The V and J ends lost 6 bases and 4 bases respectively, with 13 bases between them. DNA of the CDR3: TGTGCCAGTAGAATGATAGCAGGGAATCAGCCCCAGCATTTT. Translating gives CASRMIAGNQPQHF.

The sample holds many counts of this clonotype. The chain links TRBV20-1 to TRBJ1-6; tentatively, D is TRBD1 (6 bases). CDR3 length: 15 residues. V lost 5 bases and J lost 0, with 11 bases in between. Germline CDR1 DFQATT, CDR2 SNEGSKA (reference sequence). The CDR3 reads CSAVRQASYNSPLHF. CDR3 nucleotide sequence: TGCAGTGCTGTCCGACAGGCCTCCTATAATTCACCCCTCCACTTT.

This clonotype was counted a few times. The V and J genes are TRBV7-9 and TRBJ2-6, with D unresolved. Looked up from germline, CDR1 is SEHNR and CDR2 is FQNEAQ (reference sequence). V was shortened by 3 bases and J by 2 bases, with 5 bases between the two germline ends. CDR3 size: 14 residues. The DNA of the CDR3 is TGTGCCAGCAGCTTCGTTGCTGGGGCCAACGTCCTGACTTTC. Protein: CASSFVAGANVLTF.